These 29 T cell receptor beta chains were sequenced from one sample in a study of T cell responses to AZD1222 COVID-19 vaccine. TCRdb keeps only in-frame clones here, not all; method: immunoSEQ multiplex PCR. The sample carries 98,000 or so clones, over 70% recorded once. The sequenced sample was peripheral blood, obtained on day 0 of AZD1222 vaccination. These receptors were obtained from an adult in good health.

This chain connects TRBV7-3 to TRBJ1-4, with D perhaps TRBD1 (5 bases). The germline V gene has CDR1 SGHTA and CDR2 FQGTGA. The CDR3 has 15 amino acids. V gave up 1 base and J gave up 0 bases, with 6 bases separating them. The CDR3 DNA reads TGTGCCAGCAGCTTAATGGGGGCAACTAATGAAAAACTGTTTTTT. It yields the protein CASSLMGATNEKLFF.

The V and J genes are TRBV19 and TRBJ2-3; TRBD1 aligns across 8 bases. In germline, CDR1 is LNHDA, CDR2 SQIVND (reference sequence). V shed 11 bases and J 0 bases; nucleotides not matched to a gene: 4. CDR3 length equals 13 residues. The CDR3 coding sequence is TGTGCCTCCCGGACAGGGAGCACAGATACGCAGTATTTT. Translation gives CASRTGSTDTQYF.

CDR3 sequence: CASSKEERERKQQYEQFF. CDR3 bases: TGTGCCAGCAGCAAAGAGGAAAGGGAGAGGAAACAACAATATGAGCAGTTCTTC. The chain couples TRBV21-1 to TRBJ2-1; the D segment call TRBD2 is taken from the table without a DNA check. TRBV21-1 constitutes a pseudogene. The CDR3 length is 18 residues.

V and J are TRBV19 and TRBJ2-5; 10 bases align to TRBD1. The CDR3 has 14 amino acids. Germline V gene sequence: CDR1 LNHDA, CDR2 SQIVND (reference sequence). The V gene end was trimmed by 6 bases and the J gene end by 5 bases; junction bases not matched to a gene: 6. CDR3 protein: CASRRDRGKETQYF. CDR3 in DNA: TGTGCCAGTAGACGGGACAGGGGAAAGGAGACCCAGTACTTC.

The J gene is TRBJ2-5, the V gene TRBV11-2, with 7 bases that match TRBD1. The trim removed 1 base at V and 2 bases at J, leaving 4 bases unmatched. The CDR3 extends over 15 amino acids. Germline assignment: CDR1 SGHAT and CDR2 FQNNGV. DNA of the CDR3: TGTGCCAGCAGCTTAGGAGGGACAGTACAAGAGACCCAGTACTTC. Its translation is CASSLGGTVQETQYF.

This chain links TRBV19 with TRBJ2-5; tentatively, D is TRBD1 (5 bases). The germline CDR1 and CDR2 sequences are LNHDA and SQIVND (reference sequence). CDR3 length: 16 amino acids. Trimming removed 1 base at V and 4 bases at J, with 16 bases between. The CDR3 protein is CASSIARGTYRETQYF. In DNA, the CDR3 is TGTGCCAGTAGTATAGCTAGGGGCACTTACCGAGAGACCCAGTACTTC.

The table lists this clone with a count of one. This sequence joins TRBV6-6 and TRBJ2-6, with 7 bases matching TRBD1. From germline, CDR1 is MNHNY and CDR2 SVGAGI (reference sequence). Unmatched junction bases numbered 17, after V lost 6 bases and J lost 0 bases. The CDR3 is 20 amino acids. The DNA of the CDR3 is TGTGCCAGCAGCCCCTTAATGGTACAGGGGCTTTTCTCTGGGGCCAACGTCCTGACTTTC. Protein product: CASSPLMVQGLFSGANVLTF.

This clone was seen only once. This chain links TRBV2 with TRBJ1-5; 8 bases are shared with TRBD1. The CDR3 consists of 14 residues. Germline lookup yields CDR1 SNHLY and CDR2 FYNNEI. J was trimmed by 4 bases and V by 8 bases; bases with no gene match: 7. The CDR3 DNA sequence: TGTGCCAGCGAGGGACAGGCGATTAATCAGCCCCAGCATTTT. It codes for CASEGQAINQPQHF.

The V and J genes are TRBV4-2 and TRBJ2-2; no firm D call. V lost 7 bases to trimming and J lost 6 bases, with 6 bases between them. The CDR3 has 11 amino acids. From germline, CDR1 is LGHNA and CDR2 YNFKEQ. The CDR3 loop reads CASKGAGELFF. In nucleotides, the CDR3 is TGTGCCAGCAAAGGAGCCGGGGAGCTGTTTTTT.

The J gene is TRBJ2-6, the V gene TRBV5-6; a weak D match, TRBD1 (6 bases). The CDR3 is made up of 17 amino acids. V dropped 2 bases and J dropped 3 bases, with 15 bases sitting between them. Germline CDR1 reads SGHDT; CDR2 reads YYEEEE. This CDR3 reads CASSLQGRNFGANVLTF. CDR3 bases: TGTGCCAGCAGCTTACAGGGTCGCAACTTTGGGGCCAACGTCCTGACTTTC.

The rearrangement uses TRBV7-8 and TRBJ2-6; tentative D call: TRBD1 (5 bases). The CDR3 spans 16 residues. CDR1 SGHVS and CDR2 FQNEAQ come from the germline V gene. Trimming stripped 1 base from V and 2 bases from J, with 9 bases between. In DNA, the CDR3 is TGTGCCAGCAGCTTAGTATCAGGGCCTGGGGCCAACGTCCTGACTTTC. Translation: CASSLVSGPGANVLTF. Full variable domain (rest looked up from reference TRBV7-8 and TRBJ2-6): GAGVSQSPRYKVAKRGQDVALRCDPISGHVSLFWYQQALGQGPEFLTYFQNEAQLDKSGLPSDRFFAERPEGSVSTLKIQRTQQEDSAVYLCASSLVSGPGANVLTFGAGSRLTVL.

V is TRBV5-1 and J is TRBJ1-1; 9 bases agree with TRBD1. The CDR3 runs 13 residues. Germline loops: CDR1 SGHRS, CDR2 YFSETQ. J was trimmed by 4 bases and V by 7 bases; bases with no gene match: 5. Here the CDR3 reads CASGTGWVTEAFF. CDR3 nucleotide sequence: TGCGCCAGCGGGACAGGGTGGGTCACTGAAGCTTTCTTT.

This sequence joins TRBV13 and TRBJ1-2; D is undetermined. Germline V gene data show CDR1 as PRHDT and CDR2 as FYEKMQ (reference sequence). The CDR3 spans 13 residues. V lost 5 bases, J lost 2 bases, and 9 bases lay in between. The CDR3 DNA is TGTGCCAGCAGCCTCCGACTAAACTATGGCTACACCTTC. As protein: CASSLRLNYGYTF.

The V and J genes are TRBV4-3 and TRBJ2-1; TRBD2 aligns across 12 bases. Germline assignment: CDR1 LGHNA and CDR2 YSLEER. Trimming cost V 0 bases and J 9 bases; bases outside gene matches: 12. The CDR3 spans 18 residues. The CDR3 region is CASSQDELAGGALGEQFF. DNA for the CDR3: TGCGCCAGCAGCCAAGATGAACTAGCGGGGGGCGCCCTCGGTGAGCAGTTCTTC.

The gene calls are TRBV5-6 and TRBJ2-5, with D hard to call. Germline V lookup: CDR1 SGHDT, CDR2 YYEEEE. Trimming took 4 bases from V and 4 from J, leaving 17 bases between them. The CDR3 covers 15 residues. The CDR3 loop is CASSPVVGKGETQYF. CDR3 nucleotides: TGTGCCAGCAGCCCCGTGGTGGGAAAGGGAGAGACCCAGTACTTC.

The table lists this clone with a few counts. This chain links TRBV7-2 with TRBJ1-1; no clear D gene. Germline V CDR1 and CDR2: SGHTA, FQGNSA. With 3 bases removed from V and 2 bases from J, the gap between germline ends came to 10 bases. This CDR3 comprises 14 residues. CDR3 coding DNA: TGTGCCAGCAGCTTGAATTGGCGCAACACTGAAGCTTTCTTT. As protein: CASSLNWRNTEAFF.

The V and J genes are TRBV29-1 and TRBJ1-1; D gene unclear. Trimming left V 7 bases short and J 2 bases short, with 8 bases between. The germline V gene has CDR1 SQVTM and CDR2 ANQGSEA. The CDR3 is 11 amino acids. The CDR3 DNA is TGCAGCGCTACGTTTAACACTGAAGCTTTCTTT. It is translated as CSATFNTEAFF.

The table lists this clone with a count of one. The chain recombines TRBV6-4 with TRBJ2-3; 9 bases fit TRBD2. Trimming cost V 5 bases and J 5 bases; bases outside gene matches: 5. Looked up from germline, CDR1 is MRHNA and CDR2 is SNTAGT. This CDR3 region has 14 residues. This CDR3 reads CASSLAGFRDTQYF. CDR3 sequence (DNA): TGTGCCAGCAGTCTAGCGGGGTTTCGAGATACGCAGTATTTT.

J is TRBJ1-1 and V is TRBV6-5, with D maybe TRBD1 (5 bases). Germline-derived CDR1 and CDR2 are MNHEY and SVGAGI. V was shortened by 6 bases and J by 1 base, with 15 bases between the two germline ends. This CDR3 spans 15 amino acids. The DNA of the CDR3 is TGTGCCAGCAGACAGGACCGGGCTCCGAACACTGAAGCTTTCTTT. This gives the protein CASRQDRAPNTEAFF.

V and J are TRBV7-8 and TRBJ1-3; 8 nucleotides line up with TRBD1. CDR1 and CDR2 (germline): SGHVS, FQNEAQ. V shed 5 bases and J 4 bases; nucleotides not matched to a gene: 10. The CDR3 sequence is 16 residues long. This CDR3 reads CASSPSGRGLGNTIYF. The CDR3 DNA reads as TGTGCCAGCAGCCCCAGTGGCAGGGGGCTGGGAAACACCATATATTTT.

Here the CDR3 DNA reads TGTGCCAGCAGAGAACAGGGTTACCAATCTGGGGCCAACGTCCTGACTTTC. Its protein is CASREQGYQSGANVLTF. J is TRBJ2-6 and V is TRBV28; tentative D call: TRBD1 (6 bases). Germline CDR1 MDHEN, CDR2 SYDVKM. CDR3 length: 17 residues. The germline V and J ends were trimmed by 6 bases and 1 base, with 16 bases remaining between them.

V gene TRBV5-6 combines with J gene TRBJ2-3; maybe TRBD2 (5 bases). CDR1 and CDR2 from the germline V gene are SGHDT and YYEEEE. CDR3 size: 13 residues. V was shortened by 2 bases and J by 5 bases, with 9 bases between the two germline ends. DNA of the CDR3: TGTGCCAGCAGCTTTGGTGAGGGAGATACGCAGTATTTT. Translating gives CASSFGEGDTQYF. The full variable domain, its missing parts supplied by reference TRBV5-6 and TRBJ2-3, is DAGVTQSPTHLIKTRGQQVTLRCSPKSGHDTVSWYQQALGQGPQFIFQYYEEEERQRGNFPDRFSGHQFPNYSSELNVNALLLGDSALYLCASSFGEGDTQYFGPGTRLTVL.

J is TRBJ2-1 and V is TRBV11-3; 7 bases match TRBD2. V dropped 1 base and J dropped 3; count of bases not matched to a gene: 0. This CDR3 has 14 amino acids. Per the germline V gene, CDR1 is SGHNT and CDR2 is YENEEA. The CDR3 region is CASSLGGGYNEQFF. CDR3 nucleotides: TGTGCCAGCAGCTTAGGGGGGGGCTACAATGAGCAGTTCTTC. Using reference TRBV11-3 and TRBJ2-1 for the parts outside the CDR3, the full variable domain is EAGVVQSPRYKIIEKKQPVAFWCNPISGHNTLYWYLQNLGQGPELLIRYENEEAVDDSQLPKDRFSAERLKGVDSTLKIQPAELGDSAVYLCASSLGGGYNEQFFGPGTRLTVL.

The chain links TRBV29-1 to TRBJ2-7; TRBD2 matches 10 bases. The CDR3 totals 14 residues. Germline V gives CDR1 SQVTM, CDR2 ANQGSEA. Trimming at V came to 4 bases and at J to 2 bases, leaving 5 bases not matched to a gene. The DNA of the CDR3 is TGCAGCGTTGTAAGCGGGGGGGCCACCTACGAGCAGTACTTC. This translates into CSVVSGGATYEQYF.

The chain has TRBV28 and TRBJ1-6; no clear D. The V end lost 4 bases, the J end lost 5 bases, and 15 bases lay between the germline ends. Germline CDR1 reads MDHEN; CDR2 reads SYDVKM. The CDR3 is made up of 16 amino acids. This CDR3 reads CASSYQPGLHNSPLHF. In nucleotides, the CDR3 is TGTGCCAGCAGTTACCAACCGGGCCTACATAATTCACCCCTCCACTTT.

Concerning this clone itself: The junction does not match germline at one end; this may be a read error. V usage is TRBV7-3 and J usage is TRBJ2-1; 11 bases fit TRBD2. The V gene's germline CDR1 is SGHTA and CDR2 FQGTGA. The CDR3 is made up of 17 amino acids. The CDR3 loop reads CASSLTSGGSSYNEQFF. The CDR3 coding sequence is TGTGCCAGCAGCCTAACTAGCGGGGGAAGCTCCTACAATGAGCAGTTCTTC.

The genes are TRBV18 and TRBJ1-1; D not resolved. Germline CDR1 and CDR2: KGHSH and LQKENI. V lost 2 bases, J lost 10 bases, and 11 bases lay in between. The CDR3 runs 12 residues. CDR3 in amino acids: CASSPYSDSAFF. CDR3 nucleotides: TGTGCCAGCTCACCATATTCGGACTCAGCTTTCTTT.

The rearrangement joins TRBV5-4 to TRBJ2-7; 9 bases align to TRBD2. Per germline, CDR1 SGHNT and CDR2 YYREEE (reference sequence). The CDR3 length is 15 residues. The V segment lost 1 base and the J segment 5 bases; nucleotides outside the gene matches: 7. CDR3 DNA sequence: TGTGCCAGCAGCTTGTTCGGGACTAGCTTACACGAGCAGTACTTC. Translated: CASSLFGTSLHEQYF.

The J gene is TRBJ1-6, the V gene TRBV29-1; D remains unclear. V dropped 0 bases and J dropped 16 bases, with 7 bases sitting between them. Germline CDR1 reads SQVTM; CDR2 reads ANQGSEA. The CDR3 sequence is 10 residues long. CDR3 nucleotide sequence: TGCAGCGTTGAAGACATGGGACTCCACTTT. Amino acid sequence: CSVEDMGLHF.